A selection of T cell receptor beta chains follows, all from one sample in a study of STAT5B mutations in CD4+ large granular lymphocyte leukemia. Sequenced by immunoSEQ multiplex PCR; TCRdb stores in-frame clones only, minus some. The sample lists about 40,000 clones, roughly 76% occurring once. The source material was CD4+ T cells from blood buffy coats. These receptors were taken from a human donor in good health. CDR3s include the opening cysteine and the closing phenylalanine or tryptophan. The D gene is left open where the match is weak. Size tells how often a clone was seen (once, few, many) or the class of an expanded clone, and some rows leave it out.

clone_size,d_call,cdr3_length,j_call,v_call,cdr3_aa,cdr3_nt
.,.,15,TRBJ1-2,TRBV4-3,CASSQERGAHYGYTF,TGCGCCAGCAGCCAAGAGCGGGGCGCCCATTATGGCTACACCTTC
.,.,14,TRBJ2-2,TRBV7-6,CASSPDTNTGELFF,TGTGCCAGCAGTCCGGACACGAACACCGGGGAGCTGTTTTTT
.,TRBD2,17,TRBJ2-3,TRBV11-3,CASSSASGLAGMDTQYF,TGTGCCAGCAGCTCGGCGTCCGGACTAGCGGGCATGGATACGCAGTATTTT
.,.,11,TRBJ2-5,TRBV10-3,CAISGGETQYF,TGTGCCATCAGTGGGGGAGAGACCCAGTACTTC
.,.,12,TRBJ2-5,TRBV30,CAWSAGGETQYF,TGTGCCTGGAGTGCGGGGGGCGAGACCCAGTACTTC
.,.,15,TRBJ1-1,TRBV30,CAWNRDGYLNTEAFF,TGTGCCTGGAACCGGGACGGGTATTTGAACACTGAAGCTTTCTTT
few,.,11,TRBJ1-3,TRBV6-1,CASSDRNTIYF,TGTGCCAGCAGTGACCGAAACACCATATATTTT
.,TRBD1,15,TRBJ2-2,TRBV5-1,CASSLVTGGTGELFF,TGCGCCAGCAGCTTGGTCACAGGGGGCACCGGGGAGCTGTTTTTT
few,.,14,TRBJ1-2,TRBV6-5,CASSSGTHNYGYTF,TGTGCCAGCAGCTCCGGGACCCATAACTATGGCTACACCTTC
.,.,14,TRBJ1-1,TRBV10-3,CAMRERRSGTEAFF,TGTGCCATGAGAGAGAGGCGTTCGGGCACTGAAGCTTTCTTT
.,TRBD2,15,TRBJ2-3,TRBV25-1,CASKKAGGGTDTQYF,TGTGCCAGCAAGAAAGCGGGAGGAGGCACAGATACGCAGTATTTT
.,.,14,TRBJ1-6,TRBV19,CASSEWTNNSPLHF,TGTGCCAGTAGTGAATGGACAAATAATTCACCCCTCCACTTT
.,.,13,TRBJ2-5,TRBV7-2,CASSPRWSETQYF,TGTGCCAGCAGCCCCCGTTGGTCAGAGACCCAGTACTTC